This T cell receptor (beta chain) was documented in a study of patients and donors after allogeneic stem cell transplantation. CDR1 is SQVTM and CDR2 is ANQGSEA in the germline V gene. V gave up 7 bases and J gave up 1 base; unmatched junction bases: 4. The CDR3 length is 13 residues. This clonotype was observed a handful of times. MiXCR, applied by TCRdb to the RT-PCR reads, yields one record per CDR3 protein. Found here are about 400,000 distinct CDR3 sequences, approximately 16% of them singletons; the top ten hold over 6%. The rearrangement uses TRBV29-1 and TRBJ1-2, with 9 bases aligning to TRBD1. The TCR sequence derives from a human donor who was either an allogeneic HSCT recipient or a stem cell or donor lymphocyte infusion donor (not recorded which). It is not recorded whose cells these are; they may come from a transplant donor. The sample comprised blood, either unsorted or a sorted T cell fraction (not recorded which). The CDR3 is CSDGQGSNYGYTF. The CDR3 region has the DNA TGCAGCGATGGACAGGGGAGTAACTATGGCTACACCTTC.